The 18 T cell receptor beta chains below come from one sample, sequenced in a study of shared clonotypes between healthy human individuals (dated by TCRdb to between 2020 and 2021). CD8 naive samples were obtained by positive selection for CCR7 among CD45RO-negative cells, yielding a CD45RA+CCR7+ population from which TemRA cells were excluded. The library was made by the immunoSEQ multiplex PCR assay. In its TCRdb copy, this immuneACCESS table keeps in-frame sequences only and misses some clones. Where compared with another copy, unresolved V genes explain less than half of these, and the others have no known cause. The sample profile shows more than 2 million clones; about 95% of them were found once. The ten biggest clones cover about 1.1% of the sample. Sequenced input: naive CD8+ T cells sorted from blood. Taken with the paper, the label for cell subset or site translates to: CD45RA+CCR7+. These receptors were collected from a man between 18 and 35 years old in good health.

The V call is TRBV7-6, the J call TRBJ2-2; D gene ambiguous. Trimming shortened V by 5 bases and J by 1 base, and 11 bases separated the two germline ends. The germline V gene has CDR1 SGHVS and CDR2 FNYEAQ. The CDR3 sequence is 15 residues long. The CDR3 spells CASSHRAKNTGELFF. DNA for the CDR3: TGTGCCAGCAGCCACCGGGCCAAGAACACCGGGGAGCTGTTTTTT.

The CDR3: CAWSVGAGGRETQYF. The CDR3 DNA sequence: TGTGCCTGGAGTGTGGGAGCGGGAGGTCGAGAGACCCAGTACTTC. This chain links TRBV30 with TRBJ2-5; 9 bases are shared with TRBD2. From germline, CDR1 is GTSNPN and CDR2 SVGIG (reference sequence). V was clipped by 0 bases and J by 4 bases; unmatched bases: 6. The CDR3 covers 15 residues.

This chain joins TRBV2 and TRBJ2-5; 7 nucleotides agree with TRBD1. The germline V gene encodes CDR1 SNHLY and CDR2 FYNNEI. The CDR3 loop spans 13 amino acids. The V segment lost 9 bases and the J segment 1 base; nucleotides outside the gene matches: 5. CDR3 in amino acids: CARDRILQETQYF. DNA of the CDR3: TGTGCCAGGGACAGGATCCTCCAAGAGACCCAGTACTTC.

As DNA, the CDR3 is TGCAGCGTTGAAGAGGAGGGTGCGAGCACCGGGGAGCTGTTTTTT. Its protein product is CSVEEEGASTGELFF. V gene TRBV29-1 combines with J gene TRBJ2-2, with D perhaps TRBD2 (6 bases). Per the germline V gene, CDR1 is SQVTM and CDR2 is ANQGSEA. V was shortened by 0 bases and J by 4 bases, with 12 bases between the two germline ends. The CDR3 runs 15 residues.

The chain uses TRBV6-6 and TRBJ1-1, with D possibly TRBD1 on 5 matching bases. CDR3 length equals 16 residues. The V and J ends lost 5 bases and 0 bases respectively, with 16 bases between them. Germline V CDR1 and CDR2: MNHNY, SVGAGI (reference sequence). CDR3 region: CASSHRTGLVNTEAFF. The CDR3 DNA follows: TGTGCCAGCAGTCACCGGACGGGGCTGGTGAACACTGAAGCTTTCTTT.

V and J are TRBV19 and TRBJ1-1, with D perhaps TRBD1 (5 bases). The CDR3 extends over 14 amino acids. V was cut by 7 bases and J by 7 bases, with 19 bases left in between. From germline, CDR1 is LNHDA and CDR2 SQIVND (reference sequence). This chain's CDR3 is CASTPQGLTGEAFF. CDR3 DNA: TGTGCCAGTACCCCCCAGGGTCTAACGGGTGAAGCTTTCTTT.

On this clone: Other DNA sequences in the sample encode the same CDR3. The chain couples TRBV2 to TRBJ2-2; D perhaps matches TRBD2 (6 bases). CDR1 is SNHLY and CDR2 is FYNNEI in the germline V gene. Trimming took 5 bases from V and 4 from J, leaving 8 bases between them. This CDR3 is built from 13 residues. CDR3 amino acids: CASSPGGTGELFF. Here the CDR3 DNA reads TGTGCCAGCAGTCCCGGGGGCACCGGGGAGCTGTTTTTT. The full variable domain, completed using reference TRBV2 and TRBJ2-2, is EPEVTQTPSHQVTQMGQEVILRCVPISNHLYFYWYRQILGQKVEFLVSFYNNEISEKSEIFDDQFSVERPDGSNFTLKIRSTKLEDSAMYFCASSPGGTGELFFGEGSRLTVL.

This clone was recorded only once. This chain joins TRBV28 and TRBJ2-1; D call uncertain. V was cut by 6 bases and J by 3 bases, with 6 bases left in between. The CDR3 contains 12 residues. Germline-derived CDR1 and CDR2 are MDHEN and SYDVKM. CDR3 amino acids: CASSQNYNEQFF. CDR3 DNA: TGTGCCAGCAGCCAGAACTACAATGAGCAGTTCTTC.

V is TRBV6-1 and J is TRBJ2-7; D might be TRBD1 (6 bases). The CDR3 consists of 13 residues. CDR1 and CDR2 from the germline V gene are MNHNS and SASEGT. V lost 2 bases and J lost 7, with 12 bases in between. The CDR3: CASSEWTVREQYF. CDR3 bases: TGTGCCAGCAGTGAATGGACAGTACGAGAGCAGTACTTC.

This chain joins TRBV19 and TRBJ2-5, with a weak D call TRBD1 (6 bases). There are 13 residues in the CDR3. V lost 3 bases, J lost 5 bases, and 10 bases lay in between. Germline CDR1 LNHDA, CDR2 SQIVND (reference sequence). CDR3: CASSMAGDETQYF. Written as DNA, the CDR3 is TGTGCCAGTAGTATGGCAGGGGATGAGACCCAGTACTTC.

V is TRBV5-6 and J is TRBJ2-7; D gene unclear. This CDR3 spans 14 amino acids. Germline V gene lookup returns CDR1 SGHDT and CDR2 YYEEEE. Trimming left V 3 bases short and J 0 bases short, with 10 bases between. CDR3 DNA: TGTGCCAGCAGCTCTTCACTGAGCTCCTACGAGCAGTACTTC. Translation gives CASSSSLSSYEQYF.

This clone was seen once. V is TRBV10-2 and J is TRBJ1-5, with D unclear. CDR1 is WSHSY, CDR2 SAAADI, per germline. This CDR3 has 12 residues. The V and J ends lost 10 bases and 3 bases respectively, with 10 bases between them. CDR3 nucleotides: TGCGCCACCTCTCCCTTCAATCAGCCCCAGCATTTT. Translating it yields CATSPFNQPQHF.

The chain recombines TRBV7-9 with TRBJ2-1; 8 bases align to TRBD1. CDR3 length: 17 amino acids. Germline V gene data show CDR1 as SEHNR and CDR2 as FQNEAQ (reference sequence). V lost 5 bases and J lost 1; bases outside the gene matches: 10. The CDR3 is CASSPRPGTGSYNEQFF. DNA of the CDR3: TGTGCCAGCAGCCCCAGACCCGGGACAGGTTCCTACAATGAGCAGTTCTTC.

The V gene is TRBV28, the J gene TRBJ2-3; D not resolved. This CDR3 is built from 14 residues. CDR1 and CDR2 from the germline V gene are MDHEN and SYDVKM. V was trimmed by 4 bases and J by 2 bases, leaving 10 bases between them. The CDR3 bases are TGTGCCAGCAGTTCGGACGGAGCCACAGATACGCAGTATTTT. Protein product: CASSSDGATDTQYF.

The chain links TRBV6-1 to TRBJ2-3; D is unclear. Germline V gene data show CDR1 as MNHNS and CDR2 as SASEGT. CDR3 length: 14 residues. V was trimmed by 1 base and J by 0 bases, leaving 5 bases between them. CDR3 sequence reads: CASSEGFSTDTQYF. CDR3 sequence (DNA): TGTGCCAGCAGTGAAGGGTTTAGCACAGATACGCAGTATTTT.

The chain uses TRBV6-1 and TRBJ1-6; D might be TRBD1 (6 bases). The ends were cut back, 3 bases at V and 1 base at J, with 10 bases in the middle. This CDR3 contains 16 residues. Germline V lookup: CDR1 MNHNS, CDR2 SASEGT. CDR3 protein: CASSDWGRSYNSPLHF. The DNA for the CDR3 is TGTGCCAGCAGTGACTGGGGGCGGTCCTATAATTCACCCCTCCACTTT.

V usage is TRBV5-6 and J usage is TRBJ1-2, with no clear D. Germline CDR1 and CDR2: SGHDT and YYEEEE. V lost 0 bases, J lost 6 bases, and 6 bases lay in between. This CDR3 is 12 amino acids long. CDR3 loop: CASSLEGHGYTF. The CDR3 nucleotides read TGTGCCAGCAGCTTGGAAGGGCATGGCTACACCTTC.

This chain joins TRBV5-1 and TRBJ2-2; 8 bases align to TRBD1. Germline lookup yields CDR1 SGHRS and CDR2 YFSETQ. Losses at the gene ends were 3 bases for V and 3 bases for J; bases not matched to a gene: 10. The CDR3 runs to 17 residues. This CDR3 reads CASSWEPGQEYTGELFF. In nucleotides, the CDR3 is TGCGCCAGCAGCTGGGAGCCGGGACAGGAGTACACCGGGGAGCTGTTTTTT. The whole variable domain, remainder taken from reference TRBV5-1 and TRBJ2-2, is KAGVTQTPRYLIKTRGQQVTLSCSPISGHRSVSWYQQTPGQGLQFLFEYFSETQRNKGNFPGRFSGRQFSNSRSEMNVSTLELGDSALYLCASSWEPGQEYTGELFFGEGSRLTVL.